What follows are 19 T cell receptor beta chains derived from one specimen sequenced in a study of T cell changes during pregnancy in multiple sclerosis (dated by TCRdb to between 2017 and 2020). Library construction relied on the immunoSEQ multiplex PCR assay. The immuneACCESS repertoire file appears here via TCRdb, limited to in-frame rearrangements. These files lack a portion of the clones; in checked studies, under half of the deficit traces to unresolved V genes, and the cause of the others is not known. Here the sample has about 49,000 clones; 90% occur a single time. Roughly 5% of the sample belongs to the ten largest clones. This sample comprised peripheral blood, obtained after pregnancy. All receptors come from a female donor in good health, enrolled as a control in a pregnancy study.

This clone was recorded only once. The chain uses TRBV5-4 and TRBJ1-1, with D perhaps TRBD1 (5 bases). Germline assignment: CDR1 SGHNT and CDR2 YYREEE (reference sequence). This CDR3 region has 13 residues. V was clipped by 1 base and J by 3 bases, with 7 bases between them. CDR3 protein: CASSLLRDTEAFF. Here the CDR3 DNA reads TGTGCCAGCAGCTTGCTCAGGGACACTGAAGCTTTCTTT.

This chain connects TRBV10-3 to TRBJ1-1; the D gene is possibly TRBD1 (6 bases). This CDR3 is built from 12 residues. Trimming stripped 10 bases from V and 4 bases from J, with 13 bases between. Germline CDR1 ENHRY, CDR2 SYGVKD. The CDR3 spells CATLGGATEAFF. The CDR3 nucleotides read TGTGCCACCCTTGGGGGGGCCACTGAAGCTTTCTTT.

The V gene is TRBV10-3, the J gene TRBJ1-6; possibly TRBD1 for D (5 bases). CDR1 and CDR2 (germline): ENHRY, SYGVKD. This CDR3 is built from 15 residues. V dropped 4 bases and J dropped 1 base, with 8 bases sitting between them. CDR3: CAISGQGSYNSPLHF. The CDR3 DNA reads as TGTGCCATCAGTGGTCAGGGTTCCTATAATTCACCCCTCCACTTT.

This chain links TRBV28 with TRBJ2-5, with 7 bases that match TRBD2. CDR3 length equals 17 residues. CDR1 and CDR2 from the germline V gene are MDHEN and SYDVKM. Germline trimming cut 3 bases from V and 4 bases from J; bases unmatched to any gene: 14. The CDR3, as DNA: TGTGCCAGCAGTTTTGTCGGTGCTTCGTGGGGGGGAGAGACCCAGTACTTC. It yields the protein CASSFVGASWGGETQYF.

The chain is built from TRBV9 and TRBJ2-7; 14 bases are shared with TRBD2. Per germline, CDR1 SGDLS and CDR2 YYNGEE. The CDR3 runs to 15 residues. V trimming: 2 bases; J trimming: 7 bases; junction bases outside the gene matches: 5. The CDR3 coding sequence is TGTGCCAGCAGCGTGGGACTAGCGGGAGCGAGTGAGCAGTACTTC. It codes for CASSVGLAGASEQYF.

This clone occurred once. The chain recombines TRBV5-1 with TRBJ2-1; D is possibly TRBD1 (5 bases). The V gene's germline CDR1 is SGHRS and CDR2 YFSETQ. V gave up 4 bases and J gave up 0 bases, with 14 bases separating them. This CDR3 contains 16 residues. The CDR3: CASSGNRKPSYNEQFF. In DNA, the CDR3 is TGCGCCAGCAGCGGAAACAGGAAGCCCTCCTACAATGAGCAGTTCTTC. The whole variable domain, filled in from reference TRBV5-1 and TRBJ2-1, reads KAGVTQTPRYLIKTRGQQVTLSCSPISGHRSVSWYQQTPGQGLQFLFEYFSETQRNKGNFPGRFSGRQFSNSRSEMNVSTLELGDSALYLCASSGNRKPSYNEQFFGPGTRLTVL.

This rearrangement joins TRBV6-1 to TRBJ2-3; 8 bases align to TRBD2. Germline CDR1 MNHNS, CDR2 SASEGT. Losses at the gene ends were 4 bases for V and 1 base for J; bases not matched to a gene: 1. The CDR3 consists of 14 residues. In nucleotides, the CDR3 is TGTGCCAGCAGTGGGGGACTAGGCACAGATACGCAGTATTTT. This gives the protein CASSGGLGTDTQYF.

This clone was counted only a few times. V and J are TRBV18 and TRBJ2-5; D is possibly TRBD2 (7 bases). The CDR3 spans 14 residues. Between the trimmed V and J ends, which lost 6 bases and 7 bases, there was a span of 18 bases. Germline CDR1 KGHSH, CDR2 LQKENI. Here the CDR3 reads CASSTGLDLATQYF. CDR3 DNA: TGTGCCAGCTCGACAGGACTAGACTTGGCGACCCAGTACTTC.

The chain employs TRBV19 and TRBJ2-5; 8 bases agree with TRBD1. With 11 bases clipped from V and 5 bases from J, the junction kept 16 bases outside the gene matches. This CDR3 spans 15 amino acids. Germline loops: CDR1 LNHDA, CDR2 SQIVND (reference sequence). The CDR3 is CAAEADRGRGETQYF. The CDR3 DNA reads TGTGCCGCGGAAGCTGACAGGGGTAGAGGGGAGACCCAGTACTTC. The full variable domain, completed using reference TRBV19 and TRBJ2-5, is DGGITQSPKYLFRKEGQNVTLSCEQNLNHDAMYWYRQDPGQGLRLIYYSQIVNDFQKGDIAEGYSVSREKKESFPLTVTSAQKNPTAFYLCAAEADRGRGETQYFGPGTRLLVL.

The V call is TRBV4-3, the J call TRBJ2-3; TRBD2 aligns across 11 bases. The CDR3 sequence is 15 residues long. The trim removed 5 bases at V and 5 bases at J, leaving 6 bases unmatched. Germline-derived CDR1 and CDR2 are LGHNA and YSLEER. Written as DNA, the CDR3 is TGCGCCAGCAGCGCTACTAGCGGGGGAATAGATACGCAGTATTTT. It specifies CASSATSGGIDTQYF.

The V and J genes are TRBV29-1 and TRBJ2-1; weak D call: TRBD1 (6 bases). Trimming removed 7 bases at V and 2 bases at J, with 21 bases between. CDR1 and CDR2 (germline): SQVTM, ANQGSEA. This CDR3 is built from 16 residues. CDR3 DNA: TGCAGCGCCGACACAGGGACCCAACTAACCTACAATGAGCAGTTCTTC. It codes for CSADTGTQLTYNEQFF.

On this clone: At one end, the junction sequence differs from germline, possibly due to a read error. In nucleotides, the CDR3 is TGTGCCAGCAGTCGAGGGGACAGGGGGGTCTTC. Amino acids: CASSRGDRGVF. This chain links TRBV27 with TRBJ2-7; 11 positions agree with TRBD1. The CDR3 totals 11 residues. The V gene's germline CDR1 is MNHEY and CDR2 SMNVEV (reference sequence).

V usage is TRBV11-2 and J usage is TRBJ1-1; no reliable D call. Trimming removed 1 base from V and 11 bases from J, with 14 bases in between. Germline-derived CDR1 and CDR2 are SGHAT and FQNNGV. This CDR3 has 13 amino acids. In DNA form, the CDR3 reads TGTGCCAGCAGCTTAGTAGACCCCGCGGCCGCTTTCTTT. Translated: CASSLVDPAAAFF.

The chain couples TRBV30 to TRBJ2-7; 8 nucleotides line up with TRBD2. There are 13 residues in the CDR3. Trimming removed 2 bases from V and 6 bases from J; junction bases left unmatched: 6. Germline loops: CDR1 GTSNPN, CDR2 SVGIG (reference sequence). In DNA, the CDR3 is TGTGCCTGGAGTTTTAGCGGGAAAAGCGAGCAGTACTTC. Translated, it gives CAWSFSGKSEQYF.

This chain uses TRBV5-6 with TRBJ2-4; 7 bases are shared with TRBD2. J was trimmed by 0 bases and V by 3 bases; bases with no gene match: 6. This CDR3 region has 16 residues. The germline V gene has CDR1 SGHDT and CDR2 YYEEEE. CDR3 in DNA: TGTGCCAGCAGCTGGTGGGGGGGGGTAGCCAAAAACATTCAGTACTTC. Protein product: CASSWWGGVAKNIQYF. The full variable domain, in which reference TRBV5-6 and TRBJ2-4 provide the parts outside the CDR3, is DAGVTQSPTHLIKTRGQQVTLRCSPKSGHDTVSWYQQALGQGPQFIFQYYEEEERQRGNFPDRFSGHQFPNYSSELNVNALLLGDSALYLCASSWWGGVAKNIQYFGAGTRLSVL.

The rearrangement uses TRBV7-8 and TRBJ2-2, with D maybe TRBD2 (6 bases). The CDR3 runs to 13 residues. CDR1 is SGHVS, CDR2 FQNEAQ, per germline. Trimming shortened V by 5 bases and J by 8 bases, and 12 bases separated the two germline ends. In DNA, the CDR3 is TGTGCCAGCAGCGATCGGACTAAGGGGGAGCTGTTTTTT. Translating it yields CASSDRTKGELFF. Variable domain in full (rest from reference TRBV7-8 and TRBJ2-2): GAGVSQSPRYKVAKRGQDVALRCDPISGHVSLFWYQQALGQGPEFLTYFQNEAQLDKSGLPSDRFFAERPEGSVSTLKIQRTQQEDSAVYLCASSDRTKGELFFGEGSRLTVL.

The chain carries TRBV15 and TRBJ2-7, with D possibly matching TRBD1 (6 bases). V was shortened by 0 bases and J by 7 bases, with 10 bases between the two germline ends. This CDR3 region has 13 residues. The germline gives CDR1 LNHNV, CDR2 YYDKDF (reference sequence). The DNA of the CDR3 is TGTGCCACCAGCAGAGAAACAGGGTTTGAGCAGTACTTC. It is translated as CATSRETGFEQYF. Full variable domain (rest looked up from reference TRBV15 and TRBJ2-7): DAMVIQNPRYQVTQFGKPVTLSCSQTLNHNVMYWYQQKSSQAPKLLFHYYDKDFNNEADTPDNFQSRRPNTSFCFLDIRSPGLGDTAMYLCATSRETGFEQYFGPGTRLTVT.

CDR3 nucleotides: TGTGCCAGCAGCTTCTCGAGGCGGGGACAGGGAGCCTACGAGCAGTACTTC. Translated, it gives CASSFSRRGQGAYEQYF. The chain couples TRBV5-5 to TRBJ2-7; 9 bases fit TRBD1. J was trimmed by 2 bases and V by 2 bases; bases with no gene match: 11. Germline V CDR1 and CDR2: SGHKS, YYEKEE (reference sequence). The CDR3 is 17 amino acids.

The rearrangement links TRBV29-1 to TRBJ2-5, with D possibly being TRBD1 (5 bases). Per the germline V gene, CDR1 is SQVTM and CDR2 is ANQGSEA. The CDR3 has 12 amino acids. V was shortened by 5 bases and J by 4 bases, with 11 bases between the two germline ends. The CDR3 reads CSVQGSSETQYF. The DNA for the CDR3 is TGCAGCGTTCAGGGCAGCTCAGAGACCCAGTACTTC.